This T cell receptor (beta chain) is from a study of blood T cell repertoires in COVID-19. For the study at large: COVID-19 samples from acute and convalescent phases originated in the United States, Italy and Spain. Sources were T cells, B-cell-depleted T cells, or PBMCs; the material itself was cDNA or gDNA.

Looked up from germline, CDR1 is SGHDT and CDR2 is YYEEEE. V was pared by 2 bases and J by 5 bases, with 20 bases between. The CDR3 length is 16 residues. Produced via immunoSEQ multiplex PCR; TCRdb's table is partial and in-frame only. The data contain 280,000 or so clones, 90% of them singletons. In assigning cohorts, the study relied on participant-reported clinical history. The genes are TRBV5-6 and TRBJ2-7; perhaps TRBD2 as D (6 bases). The sequenced material came from PBMCs or T cells enriched from blood (not recorded which). The origin of this receptor is a woman aged 18 to 35 with acute COVID-19. Here the CDR3 reads CASSFIGSVVLDEQYF. CDR3 in DNA: TGTGCCAGCAGCTTTATCGGGAGCGTTGTTTTGGACGAGCAGTACTTC.